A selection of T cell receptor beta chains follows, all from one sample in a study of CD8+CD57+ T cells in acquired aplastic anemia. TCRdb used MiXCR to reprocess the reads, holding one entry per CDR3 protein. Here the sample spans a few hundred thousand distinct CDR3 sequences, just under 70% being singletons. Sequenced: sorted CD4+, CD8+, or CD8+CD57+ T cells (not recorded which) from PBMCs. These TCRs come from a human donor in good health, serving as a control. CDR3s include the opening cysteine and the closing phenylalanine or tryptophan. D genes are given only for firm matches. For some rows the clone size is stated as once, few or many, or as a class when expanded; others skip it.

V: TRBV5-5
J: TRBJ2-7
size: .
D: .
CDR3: CASSWFVEQYF
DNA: TGTGCCAGCAGCTGGTTCGTCGAGCAGTACTTC

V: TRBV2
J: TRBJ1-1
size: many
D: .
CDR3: CASSEALGGRGDLITEAFF
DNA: TGTGCCAGCAGTGAAGCGCTTGGGGGGCGAGGAGACCTTATCACTGAAGCTTTCTTT

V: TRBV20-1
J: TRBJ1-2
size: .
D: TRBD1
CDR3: CSVRAGGPNYGYTF
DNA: TGCAGTGTTAGGGCAGGGGGACCTAACTATGGCTACACCTTC

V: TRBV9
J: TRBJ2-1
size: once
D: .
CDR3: CARKEGGAVLRPFF
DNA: .

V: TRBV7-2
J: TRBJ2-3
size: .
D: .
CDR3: CASSTGPTDTQYF
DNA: TGTGCCAGCAGCACGGGACCCACAGATACCCAGTATTTT

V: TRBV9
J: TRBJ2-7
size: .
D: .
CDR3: CASSVRGNSYEQYF
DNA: TGTGCCAGCAGCGTAAGGGGGAACTCCTACGAGCAGTACTTC

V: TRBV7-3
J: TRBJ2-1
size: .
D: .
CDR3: CASRIPTGTYNEQFF
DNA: TGTGCCAGCAGAATCCCGACCGGAACCTACAATGAGCAGTTCTTC

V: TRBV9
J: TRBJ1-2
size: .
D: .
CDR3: CASSAGTSRNSDYTF
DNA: TGTGCCAGCAGCGCCGGGACCTCTCGGAACTCTGACTACACCTTC

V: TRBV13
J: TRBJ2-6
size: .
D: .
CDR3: CASTLGASGANVLTF
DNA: TGTGCCAGCACCTTAGGCGCGTCTGGGGCCAACGTCCTGACTTTC

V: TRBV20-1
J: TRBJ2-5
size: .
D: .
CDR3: CSASRGRQETQYF
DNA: TGCAGTGCTAGTCGGGGTAGACAAGAGACCCAGTACTTC

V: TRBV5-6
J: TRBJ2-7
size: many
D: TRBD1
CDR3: CASSLRGPDEQYF
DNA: TGTGCCAGCAGCTTGAGGGGGCCGGACGAGCAGTACTTC

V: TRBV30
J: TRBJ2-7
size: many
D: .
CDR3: CAWSLSSYEQYF
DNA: TGTGCCTGGAGTTTAAGCTCCTACGAGCAGTACTTC

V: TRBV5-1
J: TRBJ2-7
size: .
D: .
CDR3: CASSRGTGKNWDREQYF
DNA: TGTGCCAGCAGCCGAGGGACGGGGAAAAATTGGGACCGGGAGCAGTACTTC

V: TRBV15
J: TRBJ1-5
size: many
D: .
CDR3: CATSGKRGGYNQPQHF
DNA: TGTGCCACCAGCGGGAAACGGGGAGGTTACAATCAGCCCCAGCATTTT

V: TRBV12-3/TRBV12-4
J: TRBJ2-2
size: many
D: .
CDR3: CASSSRNTGELFF
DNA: TGTGCCAGCAGTTCCAGGAACACCGGGGAGCTGTTTTTT

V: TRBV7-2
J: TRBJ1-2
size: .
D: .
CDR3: CASSRGKGGRYGYTF
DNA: TGTGCCAGCAGCCGGGGGAAAGGGGGAAGGTATGGCTACACCTTC

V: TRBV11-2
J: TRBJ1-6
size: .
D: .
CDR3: CASSSGRGGSPLHF
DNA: TGTGCCAGCAGCTCAGGCCGGGGCGGTTCACCCCTCCACTTT

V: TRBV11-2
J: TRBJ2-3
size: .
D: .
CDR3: CASSPRGAGSTDTQYF
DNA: TGTGCCAGCAGCCCCCGGGGAGCGGGCAGCACAGATACGCAGTATTTT

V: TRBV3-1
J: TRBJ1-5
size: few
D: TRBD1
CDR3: CASSQDLGQGSQPQHF
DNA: TGTGCCAGCAGCCAAGATTTGGGACAGGGGTCCCAGCCCCAGCATTTT

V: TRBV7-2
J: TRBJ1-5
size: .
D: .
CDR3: CASSLAGEDHSQHF
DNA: TGTGCCAGCAGCTTAGCGGGAGAGGATCACTCCCAGCATTTT

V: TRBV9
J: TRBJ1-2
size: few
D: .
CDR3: CASSGPDSNYGYTF
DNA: TGTGCCAGCAGCGGGCCGGACAGTAACTATGGCTACACCTTC

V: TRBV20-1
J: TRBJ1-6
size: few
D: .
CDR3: CSASPEGSPLHF
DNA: TGCAGTGCTAGTCCGGAGGGGTCACCCCTCCACTTT

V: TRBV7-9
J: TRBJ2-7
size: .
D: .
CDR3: CASSGALYEQYF
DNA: TGTGCCAGCAGCGGGGCGCTTTACGAGCAGTACTTC

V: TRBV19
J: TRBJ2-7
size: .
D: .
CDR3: CASSMTELYNGEQFF
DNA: TGTGCCAGTAGTATGACCGAGTTGTACAACGGGGAGCAGTTCTTT

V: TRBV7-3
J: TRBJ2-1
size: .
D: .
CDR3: CASSLGQNNAQFF
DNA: TGTGCCAGCAGCTTAGGACAGAACAACGCGCAGTTCTTC

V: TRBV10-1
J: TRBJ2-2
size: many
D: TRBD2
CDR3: CASSFRGGSGELFF
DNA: TGCGCCAGCAGTTTCCGGGGGGGCTCCGGGGAGCTGTTTTTT

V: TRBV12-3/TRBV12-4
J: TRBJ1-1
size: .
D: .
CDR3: CASTLLDTEAFF
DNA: TGTGCCAGCACACTATTAGACACTGAAGCTTTCTTT

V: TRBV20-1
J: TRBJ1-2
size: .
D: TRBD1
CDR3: CSARGDRSLYGYTF
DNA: TGCAGTGCTAGGGGGGACAGGAGCCTCTATGGCTACACCTTC

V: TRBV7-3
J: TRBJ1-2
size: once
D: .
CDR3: CASSLEGQSYNDEYTF
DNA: TGTGCCAGCAGCCTGGAGGGGCAGTCCTACAATGATGAGTACACCTTC

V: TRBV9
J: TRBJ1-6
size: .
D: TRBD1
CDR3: CASSGGQVAGNTNF
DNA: TGTGCCAGCAGCGGAGGACAGGTCGCTGGAAACACCAACTTT

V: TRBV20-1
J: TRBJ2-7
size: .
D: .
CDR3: CSARDGQRLSYEQYF
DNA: TGCAGTGCTAGAGATGGACAGCGACTCTCCTACGAGCAGTACTTC

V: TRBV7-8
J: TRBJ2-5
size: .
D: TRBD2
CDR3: CASSYSLAGGQETQYF
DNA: TGTGCCAGCAGCTATTCACTAGCGGGGGGGCAAGAGACCCAGTACTTC

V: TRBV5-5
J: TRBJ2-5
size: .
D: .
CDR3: CASSLVETRYF
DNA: TGTGCCAGCAGCTTGGTGGAGACGCGGTACTTC

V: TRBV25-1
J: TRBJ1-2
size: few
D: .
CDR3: CASSESGGRNYGYTF
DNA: TGTGCCAGCAGTGAATCTGGGGGAAGGAACTATGGCTACACCTTC

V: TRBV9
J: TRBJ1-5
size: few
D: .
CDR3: CASSVVGEGPINQPQHF
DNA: TGTGCCAGCAGCGTAGTTGGTGAAGGACCGATCAATCAGCCCCAGCATTTT

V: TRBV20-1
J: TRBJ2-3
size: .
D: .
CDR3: CSASSRAAYEYF
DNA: TGCAGTGCTAGTTCCAGGGCAGCCTATGAGTATTTT

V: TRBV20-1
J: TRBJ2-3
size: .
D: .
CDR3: CSAGSRTTHTQYF
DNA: TGCAGTGCTGGAAGCCGGACCACACATACGCAGTATTTT

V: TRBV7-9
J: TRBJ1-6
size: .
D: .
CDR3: CASSRDAGPNGSTLHF
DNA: TGTGCCAGCAGCAGAGATGCAGGGCCCAATGGTTCTACCCTCCACTTT

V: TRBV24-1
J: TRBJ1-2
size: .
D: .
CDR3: CATSALRGGDTF
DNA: TGTGCCACCAGTGCTTTGCGGGGTGGCGACACCTTC

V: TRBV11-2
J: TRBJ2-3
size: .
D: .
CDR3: CASRPARLADTQYF
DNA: TGTGCCAGCAGACCTGCGCGGCTAGCAGATACGCAGTATTTT